This TCR beta chain was identified during a study of technical replicates of blood from a few donors. The germline gives CDR1 MGHDK, CDR2 SYGVNS. V was cut by 1 base and J by 11 bases, with 23 bases left in between. CDR3 size: 17 residues. Clones were read by immunoSEQ multiplex PCR, and TCRdb kept only the in-frame ones, dropping some. The sample lists tens of thousands of clones; 93% were seen once. This TCR was recovered from a human donor in good health. Sequenced: T cells isolated from PBMCs. This rearrangement joins TRBV25-1 to TRBJ1-4; D is possibly TRBD1 (5 bases). Here the CDR3 reads CASSESPGGAIHEKLFF. Written as DNA, the CDR3 is TGTGCCAGCAGTGAATCACCGGGAGGGGCAATCCACGAGAAACTGTTTTTT.